This T cell receptor beta chain was sequenced in a study of OX40 agonist ivuxolimab in advanced cancers. With respect to the entire study: Ivuxolimab was an agonistic, fully human IgG2 monoclonal antibody directed against OX40 (CD134), a costimulatory receptor. Partial responses occurred in three dose-escalation patients, of whom one had hepatocellular carcinoma and two had cutaneous melanoma. Prior anti-PD-1, anti-PD-L1 or anti-CTLA-4 therapy was permitted, and 40% of dose-escalation patients had received checkpoint inhibitors. The monotherapy dose-escalation portion (N = 52 patients) of the phase I ivuxolimab trial is reported in the paper. The purpose of peripheral TCRbeta sequencing was to test whether ivuxolimab changed TCR sequence diversity and led to clonal T-cell expansion. Intravenous ivuxolimab was administered to patients every 2 weeks at six dose levels: 0.01, 0.1, 0.3, 1.5, 3 and 10 mg/kg. Of the approximately 50 patients in dose escalation, 19 had hepatocellular carcinoma, about 15 had melanoma, 9 had renal cell carcinoma and 9 had head and neck cancer. The dose-escalation cohort was 80% to 90% male with a mean age of approximately 59 years, ranging from about 23 to 85.

Study-wide conclusions, independent of this receptor: Low levels of normalized T-cell clonal expansion were also shown by some nonresponding patients. At doses of 0.1 to 3.0 mg/kg, clonal expansion of both CD4+ and CD8+ T cells in blood was seen between baseline and week 6. On average, CD8+ T cells showed more expanded clones than CD4+ T cells after ivuxolimab. Antigen specificity was not determined for the clonally expanded peripheral T cells. In the 0.1-3.0 mg/kg groups, partial responders were among the patients with the lowest normalized peripheral clonal expansion, particularly in CD8+ T cells.

This clone appeared a few times. The antigen it binds to is not known. No much larger clonotype is one base removed from it; base qualities were not supplied. Looking up the germline V gene yields CDR1 MNHNS and CDR2 SASEGT. V is reduced by 0 bases and J by 4 bases, leaving a spacing of 7 bases between them. Including the terminal cysteine and valine, the CDR3 comprises 13 residues. Only CDR3 DNA remains: 39 bases, in frame from the first base. Patients with autoimmune disease history or receiving systemic immunosuppression were excluded from the trial. Peripheral blood for TCR sequencing was collected from all dose cohorts at baseline, on cycle 4 day 1, and on cycle 7 day 1. The samples were taken from a phase I, first-in-human, multicenter, open-label dose-escalation trial of ivuxolimab. Adults with locally advanced or metastatic head and neck squamous cell, hepatocellular, melanoma or renal cell carcinoma were enrolled in the trial. Before TCR sequencing, CD4+ and CD8+ T cells were separately sorted from peripheral blood.

For sequencing of the TCRbeta CDR3 region, genomic DNA was extracted from the sorted cells. The immunoSEQ Assay was used for sequencing of TCRbeta CDR3 regions. Drawn from immuneACCESS, this table holds only the in-frame rearrangements with V and J called that TCRdb kept. Clones are partly lost; checked studies trace under half to an unresolved V gene and leave the rest unexplained. In this sample the table shows 35,000 to 50,000 clones, over 75% of which occur a single time. The ten largest clones take up 2.6% of the sample. In this chain, TRBV6-1 is recombined with TRBJ2-7; the D gene lacks a confident call. The material sequenced was CD4+ or CD8+ T cells sorted from blood, taken in a trial of the OX40 agonist ivuxolimab. The sequence was obtained from an adult with an advanced solid tumor such as melanoma, head and neck, liver or kidney cancer. The nucleotide sequence reads TGTGCCAGCAGTGAAGCTCTGACGTACGAGCAGTACGTC. Its protein is CASSEALTYEQYV.